A single sample is the source of the 19 T cell receptor beta chains below, sequenced in a study of blood T cells in healthy people across ages. A second PCR of 7 to 11 cycles used a sample-barcoded 5' primer and a J-beta primer mix. In TCRdb, the 5' RACE reads were re-called with MiXCR into one record per CDR3 protein. This sample has about 1.7 million distinct CDR3 sequences, with under 30% found just once. The specimen was blood. Receptors originate from a young woman in good health.

In this sample, this clonotype turned up a few times. At one end the junction does not follow the germline gene, possibly because of a read error. V usage is TRBV2 and J usage is TRBJ2-1, with D uncertain. Germline V gene lookup returns CDR1 SNHLY and CDR2 FYNNEI. This CDR3 contains 12 residues. Written as DNA, the CDR3 is TGTACCAGCAGTCTCGAACTACGAGGGCAGTTCTTC. As protein: CTSSLELRGQFF.

This clonotype was picked up a small number of times. This chain joins TRBV28 and TRBJ2-7; D might be TRBD2 (5 bases). Germline V gene lookup returns CDR1 MDHEN and CDR2 SYDVKM. The CDR3 is 13 residues long. V was pared by 3 bases and J by 7 bases, with 13 bases between. The CDR3 region has the DNA TGTGCCAGCAGTTTCAAGGGAGCGAGTGAGCAGTACTTC. It is translated as CASSFKGASEQYF.

This clonotype has more than one count but fewer than ten. Germline is not matched at one junction end, which may reflect a read error. This chain links TRBV7-9 with TRBJ1-6, with D unclear. This CDR3 contains 13 residues. In germline, CDR1 is SEHNR, CDR2 FQNEAQ (reference sequence). CDR3 protein: CTSSLEVNSPLHF. In DNA form, the CDR3 reads TGTACCAGCAGCTTAGAGGTTAATTCACCCCTCCACTTT.

The V call is TRBV12-3 or TRBV12-4, the J call TRBJ2-1; D is unresolved. The V end lost 6 bases, the J end lost 0 bases, and 9 bases lay between the germline ends. The CDR3 covers 14 residues. CDR3 loop: CASRESSSYNEQFF. In nucleotides, the CDR3 is TGTGCCAGCAGGGAGTCGAGCTCCTACAATGAGCAGTTCTTC.

A few counts support this clonotype. The chain employs TRBV6-5 and TRBJ2-1, with TRBD1 as a possible D gene (5 bases). V lost 0 bases and J 7 bases, leaving 10 bases between the germline ends. In germline, CDR1 is MNHEY, CDR2 SVGAGI. This CDR3 has 14 amino acids. CDR3 in DNA: TGTGCCAGCAGTTACTCCGACAGATTAAATGAGCAGTTCTTC. It specifies CASSYSDRLNEQFF.

The chain employs TRBV29-1 and TRBJ1-1; 9 bases fit TRBD1. J lost 4 bases, V lost 0 bases, and 6 bases had no gene match. Germline loops: CDR1 SQVTM, CDR2 ANQGSEA. The CDR3 extends over 15 amino acids. CDR3 region: CSVEDFGTGSTEAFF. The CDR3 DNA follows: TGCAGCGTTGAAGACTTTGGGACAGGGAGCACTGAAGCTTTCTTT.

This clonotype was seen a single time. Mismatch with germline at one junction end may stem from a read error. V is TRBV4-2 and J is TRBJ2-3, with 8 bases identical to TRBD2. Germline lookup yields CDR1 LGHNA and CDR2 YNFKEQ. This CDR3 region has 15 residues. The CDR3 DNA reads as TGTGCCAGCAGTCTTGGACGGGGGGGCGTGGATACGCGGTATTTT. This gives the protein CASSLGRGGVDTRYF.

This rearrangement joins TRBV13 to TRBJ2-4; D is possibly TRBD2 (6 bases). CDR1 and CDR2 from the germline V gene are PRHDT and FYEKMQ (reference sequence). The CDR3 totals 17 residues. V shed 3 bases and J shed 13 bases, with 28 bases lying between them. CDR3 region: CASSFLRESGLYNEQYF. The CDR3 nucleotides read TGTGCCAGCAGCTTCTTACGGGAGTCCGGTCTCTACAATGAGCAGTACTTC.

This clonotype was observed at least ten times. V is TRBV29-1 and J is TRBJ1-2; D perhaps matches TRBD1 (6 bases). With 4 bases removed from V and 7 bases from J, the gap between germline ends came to 19 bases. Per the germline V gene, CDR1 is SQVTM and CDR2 is ANQGSEA. This CDR3 contains 14 residues. The CDR3 spells CSVGEDSPTGGYTF. The CDR3 region has the DNA TGCAGCGTTGGAGAGGACAGCCCCACAGGTGGCTACACCTTC.

CDR3 coding DNA: TGTGCCAGCAGCTTGGGGGTCCCTGAAGCTTTCTTT. Translation gives CASSLGVPEAFF. J is TRBJ1-1 and V is TRBV5-5; D is uncertain. CDR1 and CDR2 (germline): SGHKS, YYEKEE (reference sequence). The CDR3 loop spans 12 amino acids. V shed 0 bases and J shed 6 bases, with 6 bases lying between them.

The DNA for the CDR3 is TGTGCCAGCAGGAAACAGGGGATCCCCTACGAGCAGTACTTC. Its protein is CASRKQGIPYEQYF. The rearrangement joins TRBV27 to TRBJ2-7, with TRBD1 matching over 7 bases. V lost 6 bases, J lost 2 bases, and 7 bases stayed unmatched. CDR1 and CDR2 (germline): MNHEY, SMNVEV (reference sequence). This CDR3 is built from 14 residues.

This clonotype showed up many times. A read error may account for a junction end that differs from germline. The chain recombines TRBV5-1 with TRBJ1-4; D not certain. CDR1 and CDR2 from the germline V gene are SGHRS and YFSETQ. The CDR3 is 13 amino acids. CDR3 nucleotides: TGTGCCAGCAGCCTGAGACCCAATGAAAAACTGTTTTTT. It specifies CASSLRPNEKLFF.

This clonotype was counted between two and nine times. The chain combines TRBV30 with TRBJ1-2; D is unresolved. V was pared by 1 base and J by 7 bases, with 10 bases between. CDR3 size: 12 residues. CDR1 GTSNPN and CDR2 SVGIG come from the germline V gene (reference sequence). The chain's CDR3 is CAWSGSRGGYTF. The CDR3 DNA follows: TGTGCCTGGAGTGGGTCTCGTGGTGGCTACACCTTC.

The chain joins TRBV6-5 to TRBJ2-7; D ambiguous. Trimming shortened V by 6 bases and J by 3 bases, and 9 bases separated the two germline ends. The CDR3 extends over 12 amino acids. Germline V gene data show CDR1 as MNHEY and CDR2 as SVGAGI. DNA for the CDR3: TGTGCCAGCAGGCGATTGGGCTACGAGCAGTACTTC. This codes for CASRRLGYEQYF.

For this clonotype: A read error may produce the germline difference seen at one junction end. The chain employs TRBV29-1 and TRBJ1-2; 7 nucleotides match TRBD1. Germline V gene lookup returns CDR1 SQVTM and CDR2 ANQGSEA. This CDR3 has 15 residues. CDR3 coding DNA: TGCAGCGTTAAAGAGGAGCACAGGGGACACTATGGCTACACCTTC. Translation gives CSVKEEHRGHYGYTF.

This chain uses TRBV5-5 with TRBJ1-2; D is perhaps TRBD1 (6 bases). The CDR3 contains 15 residues. Trimming took 4 bases from V and 3 from J, leaving 16 bases between them. The germline V gene has CDR1 SGHKS and CDR2 YYEKEE (reference sequence). CDR3 bases: TGTGCCAGCAGCCCTAGGGGGGCGGTGGACTATGGCTACACCTTC. The encoded protein is CASSPRGAVDYGYTF. Together with reference TRBV5-5 and TRBJ1-2, the CDR3 gives the full variable domain: DAGVTQSPTHLIKTRGQQVTLRCSPISGHKSVSWYQQVLGQGPQFIFQYYEKEERGRGNFPDRFSARQFPNYSSELNVNALLLGDSALYLCASSPRGAVDYGYTFGSGTRLTVV.

The chain has TRBV10-3 and TRBJ2-5, with 10 bases identical to TRBD2. V lost 5 bases, J lost 11 bases, and 11 bases stayed unmatched. Germline V gene lookup returns CDR1 ENHRY and CDR2 SYGVKD. This CDR3 has 14 residues. CDR3 bases: TGTGCCATCAGTCCTAGCGGGAGTCCCGATGAGCAGTACTTC. Protein: CAISPSGSPDEQYF.

This clonotype showed up many times. This CDR3 reads CSVGATLSSQYF. CDR3 nucleotides: TGCAGCGTTGGAGCCACGCTCTCCTCGCAGTACTTC. V usage is TRBV29-1 and J usage is TRBJ2-7; D is unresolved. V was shortened by 4 bases and J by 9 bases, with 16 bases between the two germline ends. Per the germline V gene, CDR1 is SQVTM and CDR2 is ANQGSEA. This CDR3 comprises 12 residues.

This clonotype came up many times. CDR3 DNA sequence: TGCAGCGTTGACAGGACAGGAGGCAATGAGCAGTTCTTC. This codes for CSVDRTGGNEQFF. This chain links TRBV29-1 with TRBJ2-1; TRBD1 agrees at 7 bases. V gave up 3 bases and J gave up 6 bases; unmatched junction bases: 5. Germline-derived CDR1 and CDR2 are SQVTM and ANQGSEA. This CDR3 is built from 13 residues.